The table lists the clone carrying this T cell receptor (beta chain) with a few counts. Its specificity is unknown. The authors sorted CD4+ naive, central memory, regulatory and stem cell-like memory cells via CD45RO/CCR7/CD25/CD127/CD95/CD27. cDNA synthesis used the whole RNA isolate, giving expressed TCRB sequences. Produced via immunoSEQ multiplex PCR; TCRdb's table is partial and in-frame only. The table has hundreds of thousands of clones, 13% seen once. The data originate from a study of beta chain features in type 1 diabetes. Study observations and caveats: When Type 1 diabetes patients were examined, their TCRB CDR3s proved moderately but significantly shorter in all four CD4+ subsets.

The sequencing sample was made of naive CD4+ T cells from blood. The sequence came from a man aged 18 to 30 with type 1 diabetes.

In DNA form, the CDR3 reads TGCGCCAGCAGCCAAGTAACCGGATCCATCAATCAGCCCCAGCATTTT. Protein: CASSQVTGSINQPQHF. This chain connects TRBV4-1 to TRBJ1-5, with D unclear. The germline V gene encodes CDR1 MGHRA and CDR2 YSYEKL. CDR3 length: 16 amino acids. Trimming took off 1 base at V and 3 bases at J, with 13 bases between the two ends.